The 5 T cell receptor beta chains below all came from one sample that was sequenced in a study of CD8+ T cells in alopecia areata. RNA extraction and reverse transcription yielded cDNA as sequencing template. Data came from immunoSEQ multiplex PCR; TCRdb stores just in-frame clones and leaves some out. The table has about 69,000 clones, approximately 61% seen once. The sample in question was CD8+ T cells sorted from blood, obtained at week 0. These receptors came from a human donor with alopecia areata.

Written as DNA, the CDR3 is TGTGCCAGCAGCTATTCCAGGGGCAGGGATACGCAGTATTTT. Translated: CASSYSRGRDTQYF. The chain recombines TRBV7-9 with TRBJ2-3, with D tentatively TRBD1 (6 bases). V was shortened by 4 bases and J by 6 bases, with 14 bases between the two germline ends. Germline V gene data show CDR1 as SEHNR and CDR2 as FQNEAQ (reference sequence). This CDR3 has 14 residues.

With regard to this clone: A junction end diverges from the germline sequence, so it may reflect a read error. This chain joins TRBV4-1 and TRBJ2-1, with 9 bases lining up with TRBD1. Germline lookup yields CDR1 MGHRA and CDR2 YSYEKL. There are 16 residues in the CDR3. The CDR3: CASSQVGQGPYNEQFF. The CDR3 DNA reads TGTGCCAGCAGCCAAGTGGGACAGGGTCCCTACAATGAGCAGTTCTTC.

V gene TRBV29-1 combines with J gene TRBJ2-1; 7 bases align to TRBD2. V lost 7 bases, J lost 12 bases, and 12 bases stayed unmatched. Germline-derived CDR1 and CDR2 are SQVTM and ANQGSEA. The CDR3 is 12 residues long. CDR3 bases: TGCAGCGGGGGGGGGACCGCCGCTGGGCAGTTCTTC. It yields the protein CSGGGTAAGQFF.

This clone was observed a handful of times. V is TRBV29-1 and J is TRBJ1-1; no clear D gene. The V gene lost 5 bases and the J gene lost 0 bases, with 7 bases spanning the gap. This CDR3 contains 12 residues. Germline CDR1 reads SQVTM; CDR2 reads ANQGSEA. CDR3 DNA sequence: TGCAGCGTTAGGCTCATGAACACTGAAGCTTTCTTT. Protein sequence: CSVRLMNTEAFF. Combining the CDR3 with reference TRBV29-1 and TRBJ1-1 gives the whole variable domain SAVISQKPSRDICQRGTSLTIQCQVDSQVTMMFWYRQQPGQSLTLIATANQGSEATYESGFVIDKFPISRPNLTFSTLTVSNMSPEDSSIYLCSVRLMNTEAFFGQGTRLTVV.

The genes are TRBV5-4 and TRBJ2-3; D not certain. The germline V gene has CDR1 SGHNT and CDR2 YYREEE (reference sequence). CDR3 length: 14 amino acids. Deletions cut 0 bases from V and 0 bases from J, with 5 bases between. The CDR3 region is CASSLGFSTDTQYF. As DNA, the CDR3 is TGTGCCAGCAGCTTGGGCTTTAGCACAGATACGCAGTATTTT.